These T cell receptor beta chains were read from a single sample in a study of human T cells and chemical hapten exposure. TCRdb called the RACE reads again in MiXCR, with one record for every CDR3 protein. The table lists approximately 80,000 distinct CDR3 sequences, 10% of them singletons. This material consisted of whole blood, taken in connection with sensitization to the hapten diphenylcyclopropenone (DPC). The receptors were gathered from a woman younger than 45 with alopecia areata. Some clones in this sample may be carry-over from other donors' samples. The CDR3 runs from the conserved cysteine through the conserved F or W. The order of the fields is D gene, V gene, clone size, J gene, CDR3 DNA, CDR3 protein. A D gene is named only where the DNA matches it firmly. Some rows mark clone size as missing; the rest say once, few, many or name a class of expanded clone.

-	TRBV27	-	TRBJ1-1	TGTGCCAGCAGTTTATACCCCAAGAACACTGAAGCTTTCTTT	CASSLYPKNTEAFF
TRBD2	TRBV20-1	many	TRBJ2-3	TGCAGTGCTTTCCCGGGACTAGCGGCTACTAGCACAGATACGCAGTATTTT	CSAFPGLAATSTDTQYF
TRBD1	TRBV28	few	TRBJ1-4	TGTGCCAGCAGTTCGGGACAGGGGGCGCGACCAAATGAAAAACTGTTTTTT	CASSSGQGARPNEKLFF
-	TRBV4-1	-	TRBJ1-5	TGCGCCAGCAGCCAAGTACAGTCAGACCGGCCCCAGCATTTT	CASSQVQSDRPQHF
TRBD2	TRBV20-1	many	TRBJ2-2	TGCAGTGCTAGACCCAGCGGGGGGGCGTTAGTAGAGCTGTTTTTT	CSARPSGGALVELFF
-	TRBV28	few	TRBJ1-1	TGTGCCAGCAGTCCTCGTCTGGCTGAAGCTTTCTTT	CASSPRLAEAFF
-	TRBV7-9	-	TRBJ2-7	TGTGCCAGCAGCTTAGCGGGGCAGTCCTACGAGCAGTACTTC	CASSLAGQSYEQYF
TRBD1	TRBV5-1	few	TRBJ1-5	TGCGCCAGCAGCGAGACAGGGTTCAATCAGCCCCAGCATTTT	CASSETGFNQPQHF
TRBD1	TRBV7-2	many	TRBJ2-1	TGTGCCAGCAGCGCGGACAGGGGAAACTACAATGAGCAGTTCTTC	CASSADRGNYNEQFF
-	TRBV28	-	TRBJ1-1	TGTGCCAGCAGTTTATTAGGGTCGGGGGCTTTCTTT	CASSLLGSGAFF
TRBD1	TRBV5-1	few	TRBJ1-1	TGCGCCAGCAGCCGCCTCCCGGGACAGGGAATGAGCGTTAAGACTGAAGCTTTCTTT	CASSRLPGQGMSVKTEAFF
-	TRBV12-3/TRBV12-4	few	TRBJ2-5	TGTGCCAGCAGTTTTAGGCCCGGAGGGGGGGGTTGGAACCAGTACTTC	CASSFRPGGGGWNQYF
-	TRBV7-3	few	TRBJ2-3	TGTGCCAGCAGCTTATCTTCAACAGATACGCAGTATTTT	CASSLSSTDTQYF
TRBD1	TRBV6-1	few	TRBJ1-5	TGTGCCAGCAGTGTTGGGGGGACAGGGAGTCAGCCCCAGCATTTT	CASSVGGTGSQPQHF
-	TRBV12-3/TRBV12-4	many	TRBJ1-1	TGTGCCAGCAGTTTAGGGTTTACAGGGAGGGAGGCTGAAGCTTTCTTT	CASSLGFTGREAEAFF
-	TRBV5-1	few	TRBJ2-3	TGCGCCAGCAGAGATGTTACAGATACGCAGTATTTT	CASRDVTDTQYF
TRBD1	TRBV2	many	TRBJ2-7	TGTGCCACCACCAGGACAGGGCGCTCCTACGAGCAGTACTTC	CATTRTGRSYEQYF